This T cell receptor beta chain stems from a study of STAT3 mutations in large granular lymphocyte leukemia. Study results and limitations: A small but highly pathogenic clone may have been missed. In T-cell large granular lymphocyte leukemia, about half of patients showed multiple immunodominant subclonotypes. In several patients, dominant TCR clone burden exceeded STAT3 mutant burden, suggesting STAT3 mutation arose secondarily. Treatment regimens differed across patients between samplings.

The method was immunoSEQ multiplex PCR; TCRdb's version includes in-frame clones alone and lacks a portion of them. Here the sample spans roughly 9,300 clones, 85% to 90% being singletons. Turning to this clone: Its antigen remains unknown.

The sample consisted of peripheral blood mononuclear cells. This receptor was obtained from a man older than 75 with T-cell large granular lymphocyte leukemia. Some clones in this sample may be carry-over from other donors' samples.

The CDR3 nucleotides read TGTGCCAGCAGCCCCAGGACAGGCCGTTCGGGTGGCTACACCTTC. As protein: CASSPRTGRSGGYTF. The rearrangement uses TRBV5-4 and TRBJ1-2; 7 bases map to TRBD1. The CDR3 is 15 amino acids. Looked up from germline, CDR1 is SGHNT and CDR2 is YYREEE (reference sequence). V lost 4 bases, J lost 7 bases, and 13 bases stayed unmatched.